These 2 T cell receptor beta chains were all obtained from the same sample, sequenced in a study of shared clonotypes between healthy human individuals. Clones were read by immunoSEQ multiplex PCR, and TCRdb kept only the in-frame ones, dropping some. The table includes 2.5 million or so clones, around 94% detected once. Sample: naive CD4+ T cells sorted from blood. Subset of the sample: CD45RA+ positively selected. The receptor source for this set is a man between 18 and 35 years old in good health.

CDR3 amino acids: CASSYQGERTEAFF. CDR3 DNA: TGTGCCAGCAGTTACCAGGGGGAGAGAACTGAAGCTTTCTTT. V usage is TRBV6-5 and J usage is TRBJ1-1; 7 bases are shared with TRBD1. CDR3 length: 14 residues. Germline V CDR1 and CDR2: MNHEY, SVGAGI. After removal of 2 bases from V and 5 bases from J, the junction contained 5 bases not matched to a gene.

This sequence joins TRBV10-3 and TRBJ2-4; 8 bases are shared with TRBD2. Germline V CDR1 and CDR2: ENHRY, SYGVKD. After removal of 6 bases from V and 0 bases from J, the junction contained 4 bases not matched to a gene. The CDR3 spans 15 residues. The CDR3 spells CAISAGTRAKNIQYF. CDR3 DNA: TGTGCCATCAGCGCCGGGACTAGAGCCAAAAACATTCAGTACTTC.